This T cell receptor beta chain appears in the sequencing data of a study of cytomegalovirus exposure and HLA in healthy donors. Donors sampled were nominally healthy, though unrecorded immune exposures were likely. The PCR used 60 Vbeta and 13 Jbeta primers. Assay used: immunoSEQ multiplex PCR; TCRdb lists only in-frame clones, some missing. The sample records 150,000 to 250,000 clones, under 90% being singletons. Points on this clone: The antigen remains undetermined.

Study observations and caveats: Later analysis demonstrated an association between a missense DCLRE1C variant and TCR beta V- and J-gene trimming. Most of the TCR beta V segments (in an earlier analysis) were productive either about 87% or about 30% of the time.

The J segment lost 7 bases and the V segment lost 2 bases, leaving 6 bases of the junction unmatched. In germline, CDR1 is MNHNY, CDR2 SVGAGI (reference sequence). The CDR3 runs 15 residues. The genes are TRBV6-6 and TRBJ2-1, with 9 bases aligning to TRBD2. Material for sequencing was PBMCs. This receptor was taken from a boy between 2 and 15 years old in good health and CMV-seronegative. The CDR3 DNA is TGTGCCAGCAGTTACAGGGCGGGGGGGCGGAATGAGCAGTTCTTC. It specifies CASSYRAGGRNEQFF.